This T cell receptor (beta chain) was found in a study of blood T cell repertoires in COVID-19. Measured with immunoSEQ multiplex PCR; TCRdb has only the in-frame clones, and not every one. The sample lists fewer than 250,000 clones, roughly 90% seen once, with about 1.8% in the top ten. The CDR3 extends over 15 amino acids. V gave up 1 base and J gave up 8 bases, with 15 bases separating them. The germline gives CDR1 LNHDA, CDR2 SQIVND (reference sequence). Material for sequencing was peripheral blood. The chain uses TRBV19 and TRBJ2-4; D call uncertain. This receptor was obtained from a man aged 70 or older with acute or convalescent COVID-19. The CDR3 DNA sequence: TGTGCCAGTAGTATAGGAGGATCGGTCCTATACATTCAGTACTTC. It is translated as CASSIGGSVLYIQYF. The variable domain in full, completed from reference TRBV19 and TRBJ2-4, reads DGGITQSPKYLFRKEGQNVTLSCEQNLNHDAMYWYRQDPGQGLRLIYYSQIVNDFQKGDIAEGYSVSREKKESFPLTVTSAQKNPTAFYLCASSIGGSVLYIQYFGAGTRLSVL.